The rows below give T cell receptor beta chains drawn from one sample of a study of control samples from healthy donors and cancer patients. Profiling relied on immunoSEQ multiplex PCR, and the TCRdb table lists in-frame clones only, not all of them. This table has about 22,000 clones, around 84% appearing once. Sequencing input: PBMCs. The receptors originated from a man in his 60s with colorectal cancer. Each CDR3 is given with its conserved first and last residue. A D gene is named only where the DNA matches it firmly. Part of the rows lack a size; the others show once, few, many or a class for expanded clones.

d_call	clone_size	v_call	j_call	cdr3_nt	cdr3_aa
-	-	TRBV18	TRBJ2-6	TGTGCCAGCTCGTGGAATACTGGGGCCAACGTCCTGACTTTC	CASSWNTGANVLTF
-	few	TRBV5-6	TRBJ2-7	TGTGCCAGCAGCTTGGCAGGTCTTATCGACGAGCAGTACTTC	CASSLAGLIDEQYF
TRBD2	-	TRBV6-5	TRBJ2-7	TGTGCCAGCAGTCCAACTAGCGGGGGAACCTACGAGCAGTACTTC	CASSPTSGGTYEQYF
TRBD1	-	TRBV6-5	TRBJ1-2	TGTGCCAGCAGATCCAGCGGGACAGCTAACTATGGCTACACCTTC	CASRSSGTANYGYTF
-	-	TRBV7-9	TRBJ2-7	TGTGCCAGCAGCTTCACCCCCTACGAGCAGTACTTC	CASSFTPYEQYF
-	-	TRBV2	TRBJ1-2	TGTGCCAGCACCGGGGGGCAGGGGAATTTTTTACAGGATGGCTACACCTTC	CASTGGQGNFLQDGYTF
-	-	TRBV11-2	TRBJ1-6	TGTGCCAGCAGCTTAGGAAAGGTCCCAAATTCACCCCTCCACTTT	CASSLGKVPNSPLHF
-	-	TRBV18	TRBJ2-3	TGTGCCAGCTCACCACGGGGCGGGGCGGAAGATACGCAGTATTTT	CASSPRGGAEDTQYF
-	-	TRBV19	TRBJ1-2	TGTGCCAGTAGTCCTTTAAGTATCCCACTCTTGGGCTACACCTTC	CASSPLSIPLLGYTF
-	-	TRBV6-5	TRBJ1-5	TGTGCCAGCAGTTACGACACCAATCAGCCCCAGCATTTT	CASSYDTNQPQHF
TRBD2	-	TRBV6-5	TRBJ2-1	TGTGCCAGCACCCCCCCAGCGGGGGGGGTCCAGTTCTTC	CASTPPAGGVQFF
-	-	TRBV11-2	TRBJ2-3	TGTGCCAGCAGCCCCTCGGGCACAGATACGCAGTATTTT	CASSPSGTDTQYF
-	few	TRBV4-1	TRBJ2-1	TGCGCCAGCAGCCTCACTCTAAGCTCCTACAATGAGCAGTTCTTC	CASSLTLSSYNEQFF
TRBD1	-	TRBV6-6	TRBJ2-6	TGTGCCAGCAGTCAGAGAACCGGGACAGGGGGCTCTGGGACCAACGTCCTGACTTTC	CASSQRTGTGGSGTNVLTF
-	once	TRBV5-4	TRBJ1-1	TGTGCCAGCAGTCCCGGCCGATTGAACACTGAAGCTTTCTTT	CASSPGRLNTEAFF
TRBD1	-	TRBV24-1	TRBJ1-5	TGTGCCACCAGTGATGGGGACAGAGAACAGCCCCAGCATTTT	CATSDGDREQPQHF
-	once	TRBV15	TRBJ1-5	TGTGCCACCAGCAGCGGCAATCAGCCCCAGCATTTT	CATSSGNQPQHF
-	-	TRBV5-1	TRBJ1-1	TGCGCCAGCAGCTTGGGCACATCGAACACTGAAGCTTTCTTT	CASSLGTSNTEAFF
-	-	TRBV12-5	TRBJ1-2	TGTGCTAGTGGTTTGCGGGAGGCGAACTATGGCTACACCTTC	CASGLREANYGYTF
-	-	TRBV25-1	TRBJ2-3	TGTGCCAGCAGTGAATCAGGGCGGGGAAGGGTAGATACGCAGTATTTT	CASSESGRGRVDTQYF
-	medium-sized	TRBV7-9	TRBJ1-1	TGTGCCAGCAGCTTACACCCTGGGCCTTACACTGAAGCTTTCTTT	CASSLHPGPYTEAFF
-	-	TRBV5-8	TRBJ1-2	TGTGCCAGCAGTCAACAGGGCTATGGCTACACCTTC	CASSQQGYGYTF
-	-	TRBV3-1/TRBV3-2	TRBJ2-7	TGTGCCAGCAGCCAAGTTTCCCGGCAGTACGAGCAGTACTTC	CASSQVSRQYEQYF
-	-	TRBV2	TRBJ2-5	TGTGCCAGCTCTTACTTAAATCAAGAGACCCAGTACTTC	CASSYLNQETQYF
-	once	TRBV2	TRBJ1-3	TGTGCCAGCAAGGAGGGTTCTGGAAACACCATATATTTT	CASKEGSGNTIYF
TRBD2	-	TRBV5-1	TRBJ2-7	TGCGCCAGCACGTTTAGCGGGGGAACCTACGAGCAGTACTTC	CASTFSGGTYEQYF
TRBD2	-	TRBV19	TRBJ2-1	TGTGCCAGTAGTATTAGCCTATCTAGCGGGGGGTACAATGAGCAGTTCTTC	CASSISLSSGGYNEQFF
TRBD1	-	TRBV3-1/TRBV3-2	TRBJ2-7	TGTGCCAGCAACCACGGGACAGGGGGCCACGAGCAGTACTTC	CASNHGTGGHEQYF
TRBD1	-	TRBV14	TRBJ1-4	TGTGCCAGCAGCCCCTGGACAGGGGGGGTCGGAACTAATGAAAAACTGTTTTTT	CASSPWTGGVGTNEKLFF
TRBD1	-	TRBV11-3	TRBJ2-6	TGTGCCAGCAGCTCCGGACAGGGCCCCGGGGCCAACGTCCTGACTTTC	CASSSGQGPGANVLTF
-	-	TRBV4-2	TRBJ1-2	TGTGCCAGCAGCCAAGATCATACGGGAAGAAAGGCTAACTATGGCTACACCTTC	CASSQDHTGRKANYGYTF
-	-	TRBV19	TRBJ1-2	TGTGCCAGTAGTATTCCCGAGGGGAGACTTAACTATGGCTACACCTTC	CASSIPEGRLNYGYTF
-	-	TRBV9	TRBJ2-4	TGTGCCAGCAGCGTAGCAGTCTGGGGGGACATTCAGTACTTC	CASSVAVWGDIQYF
-	few	TRBV18	TRBJ2-7	TGTGCCAGCTCACCACAGGCCTCCTACGAGCAGTACTTC	CASSPQASYEQYF
-	-	TRBV6-5	TRBJ2-5	TGTGCCAGCGACGACTACAGGGAGACCCAGTACTTC	CASDDYRETQYF
-	-	TRBV6-2/TRBV6-3	TRBJ1-1	TGTGCCAGCAGTTTCCGGGGAAACACTGAAGCTTTCTTT	CASSFRGNTEAFF
-	-	TRBV6-6	TRBJ1-3	TGTGCCAGCAGTTACTCGGGGGAGGGAAACACCATATATTTT	CASSYSGEGNTIYF
-	-	TRBV7-9	TRBJ1-3	TGTGCCAGCAGCCCGAGGGGGGGAGGAAACACCATATATTTT	CASSPRGGGNTIYF
TRBD1	-	TRBV7-9	TRBJ2-7	TGTGCCAGCAGGCCGCGGACAGGATACGAGCAGTACTTC	CASRPRTGYEQYF
TRBD1	-	TRBV24-1	TRBJ2-3	TGTGCCACCAGTGATTGGAGAAAACAGGGGTTCAGGACAGATACGCAGTATTTT	CATSDWRKQGFRTDTQYF
TRBD1	-	TRBV25-1	TRBJ1-2	TGTGCCAGCAGTGTTGCCGGGACAGGGTTCCTATATGGCTACACCTTC	CASSVAGTGFLYGYTF
-	-	TRBV19	TRBJ2-1	TGTGCCAGTAGTATCGGCAGTCTAACCCCCTACAATGAGCAGTTCTTC	CASSIGSLTPYNEQFF
-	-	TRBV4-1	TRBJ2-4	TGCGCCAGCAGCCAAGAACGGGACCGCCAGGGCATTCAGTACTTC	CASSQERDRQGIQYF
TRBD1	-	TRBV6-5	TRBJ1-2	TGTGCCAGCACCCGGACAGGGTATGACTATGGCTACACCTTC	CASTRTGYDYGYTF
TRBD2	-	TRBV5-4	TRBJ2-5	TGTGCCAGCAGCTTTATAGCGGGGGGGCAAGAGACCCAGTACTTC	CASSFIAGGQETQYF
TRBD2	-	TRBV4-1	TRBJ2-4	TGCGCCAGCAGCCAAGATCAACAGCGGGGTGGAGCCAAAAACATTCAGTACTTC	CASSQDQQRGGAKNIQYF
TRBD1	-	TRBV10-3	TRBJ2-6	TGTGCCATCGGGGGACAGGGGGGTTCTGGGGCCAACGTCCTGACTTTC	CAIGGQGGSGANVLTF
TRBD1	-	TRBV12-5	TRBJ1-1	TGTGCTAGTGGCCGAAAGGGACAGGAGATTGACACTGAAGCTTTCTTT	CASGRKGQEIDTEAFF